This T cell receptor (beta chain) came from a study of T cell responses to AZD1222 COVID-19 vaccine. Study-wide findings and caveats: Baseline seropositives among AZD1222 recipients totaled only five or six. The donor group comprised mostly white British people and more females; the analysis possibly underestimated clonal diversity. The study found vaccine-associated CD4 TCRs spanning spike, dominant at 160-218 and 743-854.

Using immunoSEQ multiplex PCR, the repertoire was profiled, and TCRdb retains in-frame clones only, with some absent. This repertoire shows roughly 78,000 clones, over 80% found once; its top ten account for around 2.8%. CDR3 size: 14 residues. V was shortened by 6 bases and J by 4 bases, with 15 bases between the two germline ends. Germline V gene data show CDR1 as MNHEY and CDR2 as SMNVEV (reference sequence). A word on this clone: As yet, its antigen is unknown.

The genes are TRBV27 and TRBJ1-2, with D perhaps TRBD1 (5 bases). The specimen was peripheral blood, collected on day 0 of AZD1222 vaccination. The origin of this receptor is an adult in good health. In DNA, the CDR3 is TGTGCCAGCAGCCCTGACAGATTCCCCTATGGCTACACCTTC. It translates to CASSPDRFPYGYTF.